The rows below give T cell receptor beta chains drawn from one sample of a study of cytomegalovirus exposure and HLA in healthy donors. Produced via immunoSEQ multiplex PCR; TCRdb's table is partial and in-frame only. The table lists over 100,000 clones, 80% to 90% of them singletons. The sequencing input was PBMCs. The receptors here all came from a woman aged 25 to 39 in good health and CMV-seronegative. Both conserved end residues are part of each CDR3. Each record gives: clone size, J gene, D gene, V gene, CDR3 protein, CDR3 DNA. The D gene is left open where the match is weak. Part of the rows lack a size; the others show once, few, many or a class for expanded clones.

>NA|TRBJ2-7|TRBD2|TRBV10-3
CAIGTSGSYEQYF
TGTGCCATCGGGACTAGCGGGAGCTACGAGCAGTACTTC
>NA|TRBJ2-7|NA|TRBV5-1
CASSLERAEQYF
TGCGCCAGCAGCTTGGAAAGAGCGGAGCAGTACTTC
>once|TRBJ2-7|TRBD1|TRBV7-2
CASSFPTRDRVSYEQYF
TGTGCCAGCAGCTTTCCGACCCGGGACAGGGTCTCCTACGAGCAGTACTTC
>NA|TRBJ2-2|TRBD2|TRBV2
CASSTGEGLAGGPRELFF
TGTGCCAGCAGCACCGGGGAGGGGCTAGCGGGAGGGCCAAGGGAGCTGTTTTTT
>NA|TRBJ1-3|NA|TRBV19
CASSIDARGSSGNTIYF
TGTGCCAGTAGTATAGATGCGAGAGGGAGCTCTGGAAACACCATATATTTT
>NA|TRBJ1-3|NA|TRBV5-1
CASSWTVSGNTIYF
TGCGCCAGCAGCTGGACAGTCTCTGGAAACACCATATATTTT
>few|TRBJ2-4|NA|TRBV5-6
CASGPSENIQYF
TGTGCCAGCGGGCCTAGCGAAAACATTCAGTACTTC
>NA|TRBJ2-5|TRBD2|TRBV29-1
CSVTTSSGSFGETQYF
TGCAGCGTTACAACAAGTAGCGGGAGTTTCGGGGAGACCCAGTACTTC
>NA|TRBJ2-7|TRBD1|TRBV13
CASSRTGDSPYEQYF
TGTGCCAGCTCTAGGACAGGGGACTCTCCCTACGAGCAGTACTTC
>NA|TRBJ2-2|TRBD2|TRBV19
CASSIVLAATGELFF
TGTGCCAGTAGTATAGTACTAGCGGCGACCGGGGAGCTGTTTTTT
>few|TRBJ1-1|TRBD1|TRBV4-2
CASSQGQGMNTEAFF
TGTGCCAGCAGCCAAGGACAGGGAATGAACACTGAAGCTTTCTTT
>NA|TRBJ2-1|TRBD2|TRBV4-2
CASSQESLAGRDEQFF
TGTGCCAGCAGCCAAGAGTCCCTAGCGGGACGAGATGAGCAGTTCTTC
>once|TRBJ2-1|TRBD1|TRBV5-1
CASSSTGAGEQFF
TGCGCCAGCAGTTCGACAGGGGCTGGTGAGCAGTTCTTC
>NA|TRBJ2-7|NA|TRBV6-5
CASSYSWQGTYEQYF
TGTGCCAGCAGTTACTCGTGGCAGGGCACCTACGAGCAGTACTTC
>once|TRBJ1-5|TRBD1|TRBV27
CASDSGTGSTSILTQNQPQHF
TGTGCCAGCGATTCCGGGACAGGGAGCACGTCAATCCTAACGCAAAATCAGCCCCAGCATTTT
>NA|TRBJ2-7|TRBD2|TRBV28
CASSLPSGRAGIHYEQYF
TGTGCCAGCAGTTTACCTAGCGGGAGGGCCGGGATTCACTACGAGCAGTACTTC
>NA|TRBJ2-5|NA|TRBV10-3
CAISGQGRETQYF
TGTGCCATCAGTGGGCAGGGGCGCGAGACCCAGTACTTC
>NA|TRBJ2-1|NA|TRBV5-1
CASSLAFDTPYNEQFF
TGCGCCAGCAGCTTGGCGTTCGACACTCCCTACAATGAGCAGTTCTTC
>once|TRBJ2-7|NA|TRBV4-3
CASSQGVGTHSSYEQYF
TGCGCCAGCAGCCAAGGGGTAGGGACACACAGCTCCTACGAGCAGTACTTC
>NA|TRBJ2-1|TRBD1|TRBV19
CASKRTGGSLYNEQFF
TGTGCCAGTAAGCGAACAGGGGGTTCCCTCTACAATGAGCAGTTCTTC
>NA|TRBJ2-1|TRBD1|TRBV5-4
CASSPGTGGEQFF
TGTGCCAGCAGCCCCGGGACAGGGGGTGAGCAGTTCTTC
>NA|TRBJ1-3|NA|TRBV29-1
CSVEDEDTTGNTIYF
TGCAGCGTTGAAGATGAGGACACCACGGGAAACACCATATATTTT
>NA|TRBJ2-7|NA|TRBV9
CASSPGVDRGPYEQYF
TGTGCCAGCAGCCCAGGGGTGGATCGTGGCCCCTACGAGCAGTACTTC
>NA|TRBJ2-7|TRBD2|TRBV11-2
CASSLGNSGFYEQYF
TGTGCCAGCAGCTTAGGCAATAGCGGGTTTTACGAGCAGTACTTC
>NA|TRBJ1-1|NA|TRBV29-1
CSVGQVLLNTEAFF
TGCAGCGTTGGACAGGTTCTTTTGAACACTGAAGCTTTCTTT
>NA|TRBJ1-5|NA|TRBV19
CASSPDNSNQPQHF
TGTGCCAGCTCCCCAGATAATAGCAATCAGCCCCAGCATTTT
>NA|TRBJ1-1|TRBD1|TRBV4-3
CASSQLRGPNTEAFF
TGCGCCAGCAGCCAGCTAAGGGGGCCGAACACTGAAGCTTTCTTT
>once|TRBJ1-2|NA|TRBV6-5
CASRRIQGSYGYTF
TGTGCCAGCAGACGTATTCAGGGGTCCTATGGCTACACCTTC
>NA|TRBJ2-3|TRBD1|TRBV7-6
CASSLDRGTDTQYF
TGTGCCAGCAGCTTAGACAGGGGTACAGATACGCAGTATTTT
>NA|TRBJ1-1|NA|TRBV29-1
CSALDGGNTEAFF
TGCAGCGCTCTAGATGGTGGGAACACTGAAGCTTTCTTT
>once|TRBJ2-7|NA|TRBV28
CASTPGSSYEQYF
TGTGCCAGCACGCCTGGGAGCTCCTACGAGCAGTACTTC
>NA|TRBJ2-3|NA|TRBV7-2
CASSFSLYGTDTQYF
TGTGCCAGCAGCTTTAGCCTTTACGGCACAGATACGCAGTATTTT
>NA|TRBJ1-2|NA|TRBV7-3
CASSLGYGRGYGYTF
TGTGCCAGCAGCCTGGGATATGGCAGGGGCTATGGCTACACCTTC
>once|TRBJ2-3|NA|TRBV19
CASSRTEADTQYF
TGTGCCAGTAGTAGGACAGAGGCAGATACGCAGTATTTT
>NA|TRBJ2-7|TRBD2|TRBV7-2
CASSPSGGSYEQYF
TGTGCCAGCAGCCCTAGCGGGGGTTCCTACGAGCAGTACTTC
>NA|TRBJ1-2|NA|TRBV10-3
CAISESRALNYGYTF
TGTGCCATCAGTGAGTCCAGGGCCCTTAACTATGGCTACACCTTC
>NA|TRBJ2-2|TRBD2|TRBV7-6
CASSSWTSGTGELFF
TGTGCCAGCAGCTCCTGGACTAGCGGTACCGGGGAGCTGTTTTTT
>NA|TRBJ2-1|TRBD2|TRBV27
CASNQSGIVPNNEQFF
TGTGCCAGCAACCAAAGCGGGATTGTCCCAAACAATGAGCAGTTCTTC
>NA|TRBJ2-7|NA|TRBV7-9
CASSSLGTYEQYF
TGTGCCAGCAGCTCCCTCGGTACCTACGAGCAGTACTTC